The 10 T cell receptor beta chains listed next were all sequenced from one sample in a study of CD8 T cells in ankylosing spondylitis. TCRdb redid the calling of the 5' RACE reads with MiXCR, one entry per CDR3 protein. The sample contains 380,000 or so distinct CDR3 sequences, approximately 20% of which appear only once. The sample was blood, either unsorted or a sorted T cell fraction (not recorded which). These receptors were taken from a male donor with ankylosing spondylitis or in good health (not recorded which).

This clonotype was counted a few times. The gene calls are TRBV7-9 and TRBJ2-7; D call uncertain. Trimming stripped 4 bases from V and 4 bases from J, with 11 bases between. Germline loops: CDR1 SEHNR, CDR2 FQNEAQ (reference sequence). The CDR3 is made up of 13 amino acids. The DNA for the CDR3 is TGTGCCAGCAGCTCCGCCGACCATTACGAGCAGTACTTC. Amino acid sequence: CASSSADHYEQYF. Variable domain in full (rest from reference TRBV7-9 and TRBJ2-7): DTGVSQNPRHKITKRGQNVTFRCDPISEHNRLYWYRQTLGQGPEFLTYFQNEAQLEKSRLLSDRFSAERPKGSFSTLEIQRTEQGDSAMYLCASSSADHYEQYFGPGTRLTVT.

A few counts support this clonotype. The J gene is TRBJ2-5, the V gene TRBV29-1; D is undetermined. CDR1 and CDR2 from the germline V gene are SQVTM and ANQGSEA. CDR3 size: 11 residues. Trimming took 5 bases from V and 6 from J, leaving 10 bases between them. Here the CDR3 reads CSVYATQTQYF. As DNA, the CDR3 is TGCAGCGTTTACGCCACGCAGACCCAGTACTTC.

This clonotype showed up just a few times. The V call is TRBV4-1, the J call TRBJ2-3; tentatively, D is TRBD2 (6 bases). This CDR3 is 16 amino acids long. Trimming took off 4 bases at V and 6 bases at J, with 20 bases between the two ends. Germline CDR1 is MGHRA and CDR2 is YSYEKL. CDR3 loop: CASSPPGSAGFDTQYF. Written as DNA, the CDR3 is TGCGCCAGCAGCCCGCCAGGGTCGGCGGGGTTCGATACGCAGTATTTT.

This clonotype was recorded at least ten times. The chain is built from TRBV28 and TRBJ2-3, with D tentatively TRBD2 (6 bases). CDR1 and CDR2 from the germline V gene are MDHEN and SYDVKM. V gave up 6 bases and J gave up 3 bases, with 16 bases separating them. This CDR3 contains 15 residues. In nucleotides, the CDR3 is TGTGCCAGCAGCTCCCTAGCGTCGTGGACAGATACGCAGTATTTT. This gives the protein CASSSLASWTDTQYF.

This clonotype was seen more than once but under ten times. The genes are TRBV6-5 and TRBJ2-2, with D possibly called TRBD1 or TRBD2 (5 bases each). V dropped 2 bases and J dropped 1 base, with 11 bases sitting between them. Germline V gene sequence: CDR1 MNHEY, CDR2 SVGAGI. The CDR3 is made up of 16 amino acids. As DNA, the CDR3 is TGTGCCAGCAGTTACGTCGGGACGTTGAACACCGGGGAGCTGTTTTTT. Its translation: CASSYVGTLNTGELFF.

The gene calls are TRBV4-1 and TRBJ2-4; D is perhaps TRBD1 (5 bases). The CDR3 has 15 amino acids. The ends were cut back, 3 bases at V and 1 base at J, with 10 bases in the middle. Germline CDR1 and CDR2: MGHRA and YSYEKL. The CDR3: CASSQISGAKNIQYF. The CDR3 coding sequence is TGCGCCAGCAGCCAGATATCAGGGGCCAAAAACATTCAGTACTTC.

V is TRBV27 and J is TRBJ2-5, with 9 bases lining up with TRBD1. J lost 5 bases, V lost 7 bases, and 11 bases had no gene match. Germline lookup yields CDR1 MNHEY and CDR2 SMNVEV (reference sequence). CDR3 length: 15 residues. The CDR3: CASTPDRGRWETQYF. DNA for the CDR3: TGTGCCAGCACTCCGGACAGGGGACGGTGGGAGACCCAGTACTTC.

V usage is TRBV20-1 and J usage is TRBJ1-4, with D hard to call. In germline, CDR1 is DFQATT, CDR2 SNEGSKA (reference sequence). Trimming cost V 6 bases and J 0 bases, with 11 bases left between them. The CDR3 covers 14 residues. The CDR3 loop reads CSARRGATNEKLFF. The CDR3 DNA reads TGCAGTGCCCGTCGGGGAGCAACTAATGAAAAACTGTTTTTT.

The CDR3 coding sequence is TGTGCCAGCAGTTTCGGTACTAACTATGGCTACACCTTC. Translating gives CASSFGTNYGYTF. V gene TRBV12-3 or TRBV12-4 combines with J gene TRBJ1-2; D remains ambiguous. The CDR3 consists of 13 residues. Trimming took off 3 bases at V and 0 bases at J, with 5 bases between the two ends.

The chain is built from TRBV20-1 and TRBJ2-1; 16 nucleotides match TRBD2. V lost 1 base, J lost 2 bases, and 5 bases stayed unmatched. Germline V gene sequence: CDR1 DFQATT, CDR2 SNEGSKA (reference sequence). The CDR3 sequence is 18 residues long. The chain's CDR3 is CSARGGTSGGATYNEQFF. CDR3 bases: TGCAGTGCTAGAGGTGGGACTAGCGGGGGGGCCACCTACAATGAGCAGTTCTTC.